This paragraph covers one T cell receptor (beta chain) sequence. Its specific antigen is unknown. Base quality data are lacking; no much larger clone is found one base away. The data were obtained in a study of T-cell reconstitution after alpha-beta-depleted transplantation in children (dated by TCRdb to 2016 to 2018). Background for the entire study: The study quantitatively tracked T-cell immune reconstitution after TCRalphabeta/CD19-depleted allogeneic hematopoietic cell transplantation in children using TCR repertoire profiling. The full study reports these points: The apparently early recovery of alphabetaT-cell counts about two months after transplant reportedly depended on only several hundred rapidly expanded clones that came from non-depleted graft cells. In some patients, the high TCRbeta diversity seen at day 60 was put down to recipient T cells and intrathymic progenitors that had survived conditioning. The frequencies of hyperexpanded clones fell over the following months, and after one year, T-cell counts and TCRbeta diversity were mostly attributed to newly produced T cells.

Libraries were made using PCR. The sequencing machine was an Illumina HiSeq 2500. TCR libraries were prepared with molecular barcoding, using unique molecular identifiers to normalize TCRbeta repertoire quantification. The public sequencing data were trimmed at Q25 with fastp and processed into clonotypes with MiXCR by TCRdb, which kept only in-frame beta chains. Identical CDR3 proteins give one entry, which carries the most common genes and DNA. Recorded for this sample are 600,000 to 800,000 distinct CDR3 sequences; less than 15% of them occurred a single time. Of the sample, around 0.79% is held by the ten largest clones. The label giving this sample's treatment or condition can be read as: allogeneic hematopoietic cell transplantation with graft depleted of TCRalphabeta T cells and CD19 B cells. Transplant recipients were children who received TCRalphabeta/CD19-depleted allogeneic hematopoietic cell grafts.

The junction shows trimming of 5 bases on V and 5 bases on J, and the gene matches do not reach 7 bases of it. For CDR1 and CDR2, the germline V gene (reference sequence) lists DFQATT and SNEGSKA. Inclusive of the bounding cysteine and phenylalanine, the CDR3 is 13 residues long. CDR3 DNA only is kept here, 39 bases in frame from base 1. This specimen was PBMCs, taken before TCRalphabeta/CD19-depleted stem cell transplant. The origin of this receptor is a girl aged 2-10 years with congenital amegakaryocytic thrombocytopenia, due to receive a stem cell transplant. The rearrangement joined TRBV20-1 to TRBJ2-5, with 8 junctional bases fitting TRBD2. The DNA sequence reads TGCAGTGCTGGGGGGACTAGTCCGGAGACCCAGTACTTC. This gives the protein CSAGGTSPETQYF.